This T cell receptor beta chain appears in the sequencing data of a study of human T cells and chemical hapten exposure. Study summary: Sensitization used 2% DPC on 2 cm by 2 cm upper inner arm skin. Variability of per-sample TCR yields stemmed mainly from small differences in pooled library volume.

The time point denotes: pre-sensitization, week 0. As for treatment: therapeutic diphenylcyclopropenone sensitization with weekly scalp DPC. Notes on this clonotype: Its antigen remains unidentified.

Each CDR3 protein is one row after TCRdb ran MiXCR on the RACE reads. The sample has roughly 380,000 distinct CDR3 sequences; 4.5% to 6% are singletons. This CDR3 contains 14 residues. Between the trimmed V and J ends, which lost 8 bases and 10 bases, there was a span of 23 bases. Germline V CDR1 and CDR2: SNHLY, FYNNEI. Regarding the study as a whole: Expanded TCR counts at PT1 went up together with patch test score, a positive correlation. While controls formed fewer of them, expanded TCRs formed significantly more large CDR3 similarity clusters.

The chain has TRBV2 and TRBJ1-2, with a tentative D call TRBD1 (5 bases). The sample consisted of whole blood, taken in connection with sensitization to the hapten diphenylcyclopropenone (DPC). The origin of this receptor is a woman aged 45-65 years with alopecia areata. Some clones in this sample may be carry-over from other donors' samples. The CDR3 loop is CASGRTKGLGTYTF. The DNA for the CDR3 is TGTGCCAGCGGGAGGACGAAGGGACTAGGAACCTACACCTTC.